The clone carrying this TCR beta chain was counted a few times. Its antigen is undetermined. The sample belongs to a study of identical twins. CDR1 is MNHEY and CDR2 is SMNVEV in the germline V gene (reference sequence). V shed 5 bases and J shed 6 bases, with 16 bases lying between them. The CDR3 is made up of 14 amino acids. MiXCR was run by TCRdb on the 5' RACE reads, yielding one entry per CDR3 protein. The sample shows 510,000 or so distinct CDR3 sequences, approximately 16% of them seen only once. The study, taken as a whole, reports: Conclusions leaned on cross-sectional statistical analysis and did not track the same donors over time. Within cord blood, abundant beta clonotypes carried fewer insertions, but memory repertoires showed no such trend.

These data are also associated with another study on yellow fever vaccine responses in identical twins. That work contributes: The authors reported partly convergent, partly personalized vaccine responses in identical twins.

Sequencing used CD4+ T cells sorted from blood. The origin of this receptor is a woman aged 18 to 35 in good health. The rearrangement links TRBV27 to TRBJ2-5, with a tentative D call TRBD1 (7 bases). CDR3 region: CASSPTGTGKTQYF. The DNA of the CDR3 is TGTGCCAGCAGTCCGACAGGGACTGGGAAGACCCAGTACTTC.